The clone carrying this T cell receptor (beta chain) showed up many times. This specimen comes from a study of T cell repertoires in cytomegalovirus infection. TCRdb fed the reads into MiXCR, producing one record per CDR3 protein. The sample has around 70,000 distinct CDR3 sequences; 4% are singletons. This clonotype was obtained from a human donor in good health (CMV status not recorded). Some clones in this sample may be carry-over from other donors' samples. The specimen was PBMCs.

CDR3 region: CASSSRFSYEQYF. DNA of the CDR3: TGTGCCAGCAGTTCCCGGTTCTCCTACGAGCAGTACTTC. The gene calls are TRBV12-3 or TRBV12-4 and TRBJ2-7; D not resolved. The CDR3 has 13 residues. The V end lost 4 bases, the J end lost 0 bases, and 7 bases lay between the germline ends.